This TCR beta chain was captured by sequencing in a study of Ad26.COV2.S vaccination and SARS-CoV-2 variants. The sample's treatment: about 20 received Ad26.COV2.S at low or high dose, single or two shots; about 5 received placebo; per-sample allocation not given. Sample collection was performed on day 63 after the first vaccine or placebo injection. The table came from immunoSEQ multiplex PCR; TCRdb's copy has only in-frame clones and leaves some out. The sample consists of about 440,000 clones, around 85% of them appearing once. Germline lookup yields CDR1 LNHDA and CDR2 SQIVND (reference sequence). CDR3 length: 16 amino acids. V lost 5 bases and J 7 bases, leaving 18 bases between the germline ends.

The chain couples TRBV19 to TRBJ1-6; a weak D match, TRBD1 (6 bases). The origin of this receptor is a person between 18 and 65 years old who received the Ad26.COV2.S COVID-19 vaccine or a placebo. This specimen was peripheral blood, taken in a trial of Ad26.COV2.S vaccine versus placebo. The CDR3 bases are TGTGCCAGTAGTTCCCTCCCAGGGGCATCAAATTCACCCCTCCACTTT. It is translated as CASSSLPGASNSPLHF.